Below, 16 T cell receptor beta chains from the same sample are listed, as sequenced in a study of regulatory T cells in long-lasting Graves disease. Building of the TCR beta libraries involved iRepertoire HTBI primers and Arm-PCR of CDR3 regions. From the multiplex PCR reads, TCRdb called clonotypes with MiXCR, one entry per CDR3 protein. The data show around 250,000 distinct CDR3 sequences, 20% seen once. This sample's time point: newly diagnosed GD, antithyroid drugs for less than 3 months. Making the TCR library involved RNA that had been extracted from PBMCs. The source was peripheral blood mononuclear cells (PBMCs), collected at new diagnosis, from a patient treated with antithyroid drugs. The source is a female donor with Graves disease.

This clonotype was recorded a few times. A read error is possible here, since a much larger clone lies one base away. The chain employs TRBV28 and TRBJ1-1, with D perhaps matching TRBD1 (5 bases). CDR3 length: 13 amino acids. Germline lookup yields CDR1 MDHEN and CDR2 SYDVKM. The DNA for the CDR3 is TGTGCCAGCAGTTTAGGGGCTATGACTGAAGCTGTCTTT. Its protein is CASSLGAMTEAVF.

This clonotype has just a few counts. V is TRBV7-2 and J is TRBJ1-4; 7 nucleotides align to TRBD1. Germline V CDR1 and CDR2: SGHTA, FQGNSA. CDR3 length equals 15 residues. V shed 7 bases and J 2 bases; nucleotides not matched to a gene: 7. Here the CDR3 reads CASTQGGATNEKLFF. Written as DNA, the CDR3 is TGTGCCAGCACCCAGGGGGGGGCGACTAATGAAAAACTGTTTTTT.

To note about this clonotype: A much larger clone differs by one base, so this may be a read error. The V gene is TRBV6-2 or TRBV6-3, the J gene TRBJ2-1; TRBD2 matches 7 bases. CDR1 is MNHEY and CDR2 is SVGEGT in the germline V gene. This CDR3 comprises 15 residues. The junction had 13 bases not matched to a gene; V was cut back by 5 bases and J by 9 bases. The CDR3 loop is CASSIPGLTGFEQFF. CDR3 bases: TGTGCCAGCAGTATTCCGGGACTAACGGGGTTTGAGCAGTTCTTC.

This clonotype showed up many times. V usage is TRBV6-1 and J usage is TRBJ1-2, with D possibly matching TRBD1 (5 bases). The ends were cut back, 1 base at V and 4 bases at J, with 13 bases in the middle. The CDR3 covers 15 residues. Germline CDR1 MNHNS, CDR2 SASEGT. The CDR3 sequence is CASSEGSGRAYGYTF. CDR3 in DNA: TGTGCCAGCAGTGAAGGCTCGGGCAGGGCCTATGGCTACACCTTC.

This clonotype was found a few times. A much larger clone differs from this one at a single base, so this may be a read error. This CDR3 reads CASSRRWGENIQYF. CDR3 bases: TGTGCCAGCAGTCGACGGTGGGGGGAAAACATTCAGTACTTC. The genes are TRBV2 and TRBJ2-4; a weak D match, TRBD2 (6 bases). The germline gives CDR1 SNHLY, CDR2 FYNNEI. CDR3 size: 14 residues. The germline V and J ends were trimmed by 5 bases and 5 bases, with 13 bases remaining between them.

This clonotype was seen at least ten times. The chain recombines TRBV10-3 with TRBJ2-1; 10 positions match TRBD2. CDR3 length equals 14 residues. V shed 5 bases and J 4 bases; nucleotides not matched to a gene: 2. Germline CDR1 and CDR2: ENHRY and SYGVKD. CDR3 region: CAISQREGYNEQFF. The CDR3 coding sequence is TGTGCCATCAGTCAGCGGGAGGGATACAATGAGCAGTTCTTC.

This clonotype occurred many times. The V and J genes are TRBV2 and TRBJ1-6; D is undetermined. CDR1 is SNHLY, CDR2 FYNNEI, per germline. Trimming took off 5 bases at V and 5 bases at J, with 13 bases between the two ends. The CDR3 consists of 15 residues. The CDR3 loop reads CASSTQTPDNSPLHF. CDR3 bases: TGTGCCAGCAGTACCCAGACACCAGATAATTCACCCCTCCACTTT.

In this sample, this clonotype turned up a few times. V and J are TRBV18 and TRBJ2-4, with D possibly matching TRBD1 (6 bases). The V and J ends lost 0 bases and 7 bases respectively, with 10 bases between them. There are 14 residues in the CDR3. Germline CDR1 reads KGHSH; CDR2 reads LQKENI. The CDR3 bases are TGTGCCAGCTCACCACCCGGGACATCCAACATTCAGTACTTC. As protein: CASSPPGTSNIQYF.

This clonotype was observed many times. The chain links TRBV7-2 to TRBJ2-2, with D unresolved. This CDR3 is 14 amino acids long. Germline V lookup: CDR1 SGHTA, CDR2 FQGNSA. V lost 2 bases, J lost 2 bases, and 6 bases lay in between. The DNA for the CDR3 is TGTGCCAGCAGCTTATCGGTTAACACCGGGGAGCTGTTTTTT. It translates to CASSLSVNTGELFF.

In the case of this clonotype: This sequence is one base from a far larger clone and is likely a read error. In DNA, the CDR3 is TGTACCAGCAGCTTTGATGGGACAGAGACCCAGTACTTC. It yields the protein CTSSFDGTETQYF. V usage is TRBV7-9 and J usage is TRBJ2-5; the D gene could be TRBD1 or TRBD2 (5 bases each). In germline, CDR1 is SEHNR, CDR2 FQNEAQ (reference sequence). The CDR3 length is 13 residues.

This clonotype was counted many times. The genes are TRBV6-1 and TRBJ1-2; 9 bases line up with TRBD1. CDR1 and CDR2 (germline): MNHNS, SASEGT. The CDR3 is 16 residues long. Trimming at V came to 6 bases and at J to 1 base, leaving 9 bases not matched to a gene. This CDR3 is CASRPGDRANNYGYTF. The DNA for the CDR3 is TGTGCCAGCAGGCCCGGGGACAGGGCGAATAACTATGGCTACACCTTC.

This rearrangement joins TRBV7-2 to TRBJ2-1, with 7 bases lining up with TRBD2. CDR3 length: 16 residues. The ends lost 1 base at V and 5 bases at J; junction bases unmatched: 8. CDR1 SGHTA and CDR2 FQGNSA come from the germline V gene. Written as DNA, the CDR3 is TGTGCCAGCAGCTTAGGCCCCGGGGGGTTAGACAATGAGCAGTTCTTC. Its translation: CASSLGPGGLDNEQFF.

This clonotype occurred many times. The chain's CDR3 is CASSSTELYMGQDTDTQYF. CDR3 sequence (DNA): TGTGCCAGCAGCTCAACCGAACTTTACATGGGACAGGACACAGATACGCAGTATTTT. The rearrangement joins TRBV11-2 to TRBJ2-3; 8 bases align to TRBD1. Losses at the gene ends were 4 bases for V and 2 bases for J; bases not matched to a gene: 17. CDR1 and CDR2 from the germline V gene are SGHAT and FQNNGV. The CDR3 is made up of 19 amino acids.

In its sample, this clonotype was seen once. Given a much more abundant clone one base away, this may be a read error. The CDR3 does not end in the conserved phenylalanine or tryptophan, so this is likely a read error. CDR3 region: CAIGGSSYEQYL. DNA of the CDR3: TGTGCCATCGGGGGGAGCTCCTACGAGCAGTACCTC. The gene calls are TRBV6-1 and TRBJ2-7; TRBD2 matches at 7 bases. Trimming at V came to 10 bases and at J to 0 bases, leaving 3 bases not matched to a gene. The CDR3 length is 12 residues. Germline V gene lookup returns CDR1 MNHNS and CDR2 SASEGT.

This clonotype was detected a few times. Since a much larger clone is just one base distant, this may be a read error. The V call is TRBV6-1, the J call TRBJ2-2; D perhaps matches TRBD2 (6 bases). CDR3 length: 14 amino acids. Germline V gene lookup returns CDR1 MNHNS and CDR2 SASEGT. The CDR3: CASSEFMNTGGLFF. In nucleotides, the CDR3 is TGTGCCAGCAGTGAATTCATGAACACCGGGGGGCTGTTTTTT.

This clonotype came up many times. In DNA, the CDR3 is TGTGCCAGCAGCCCAACGACAGGTTATCGCTACACCTTC. It translates to CASSPTTGYRYTF. This chain uses TRBV7-9 with TRBJ1-2; maybe TRBD1 (6 bases). This CDR3 contains 13 residues. Trimming removed 5 bases at V and 9 bases at J, with 16 bases between. CDR1 and CDR2 from the germline V gene are SEHNR and FQNEAQ (reference sequence).